The rows below give T cell receptor beta chains drawn from one sample of a study of vaccination effects on CD4 cells after COVID-19. These receptors lack a known antigen. Profiled with immunoSEQ multiplex PCR; TCRdb holds only in-frame clones, not every one. The sample carries fewer than 50,000 clones, around 80% recorded once. The sample consisted of CD4+ T cells from PBMCs cultured with HCoV-NL63 spike peptides, taken after COVID-19 vaccination. The receptors come from a human donor who received a COVID-19 vaccine. Some clones in this sample may be carry-over from other donors' samples. The CDR3 runs from the conserved cysteine through the conserved F or W. A D gene is named only where the DNA matches it firmly. Clone sizes are given selectively: once, few, many, or a class where the clone is expanded.

D gene: -
J gene: TRBJ2-3
V gene: TRBV29-1
clone size: -
CDR3 protein: CSVAGVVGNTDTQYF
CDR3 DNA: TGCAGCGTTGCTGGAGTAGTTGGTAACACAGATACGCAGTATTTT

D gene: TRBD1
J gene: TRBJ2-2
V gene: TRBV4-2
clone size: -
CDR3 protein: CASSQDRDRANTGELFF
CDR3 DNA: TGTGCCAGCAGCCAAGATAGGGACAGGGCGAACACCGGGGAGCTGTTTTTT

D gene: -
J gene: TRBJ2-5
V gene: TRBV6-5
clone size: -
CDR3 protein: CASSFYQETQYF
CDR3 DNA: TGTGCCAGCAGTTTCTACCAAGAGACCCAGTACTTC

D gene: -
J gene: TRBJ1-2
V gene: TRBV5-4
clone size: -
CDR3 protein: CASSSFGEMGLYGYTF
CDR3 DNA: TGTGCCAGCAGCTCATTTGGGGAAATGGGTCTTTACGGCTACACCTTC

D gene: -
J gene: TRBJ1-1
V gene: TRBV10-3
clone size: -
CDR3 protein: CAISGREVRDTEAFF
CDR3 DNA: TGTGCCATCAGTGGCAGGGAGGTTAGGGACACTGAAGCTTTCTTT

D gene: -
J gene: TRBJ1-6
V gene: TRBV7-3
clone size: -
CDR3 protein: CASSNRTNSPLHF
CDR3 DNA: TGTGCCAGCAGCAACAGGACAAATTCACCCCTCCACTTT

D gene: TRBD1
J gene: TRBJ1-5
V gene: TRBV7-2
clone size: -
CDR3 protein: CASSPDRGRQPQHF
CDR3 DNA: TGTGCCAGCAGCCCGGACAGGGGGCGGCAGCCCCAGCATTTT

D gene: -
J gene: TRBJ2-2
V gene: TRBV6-2/TRBV6-3
clone size: -
CDR3 protein: CASSYGRGADTGELFF
CDR3 DNA: TGTGCCAGCAGTTACGGTCGGGGGGCAGACACCGGGGAGCTGTTTTTT

D gene: -
J gene: TRBJ2-3
V gene: TRBV6-4
clone size: -
CDR3 protein: CASSVKGGTDTQYF
CDR3 DNA: TGTGCCAGCAGTGTCAAGGGAGGCACAGATACGCAGTATTTT

D gene: -
J gene: TRBJ1-3
V gene: TRBV6-1
clone size: -
CDR3 protein: CASSESGSSSGNTIYF
CDR3 DNA: TGTGCCAGCAGTGAATCTGGATCAAGCTCTGGAAACACCATATATTTT

D gene: -
J gene: TRBJ2-1
V gene: TRBV24-1
clone size: few
CDR3 protein: CATSVPVGSYNEQFF
CDR3 DNA: TGTGCCACCAGCGTCCCGGTGGGTTCCTACAATGAGCAGTTCTTC